Here is one TCR beta chain with its context. Which antigen it targets is not known. This entry comes from a study of monozygotic twins with inflammatory bowel disease (dated by TCRdb to the late 2010s). In the study overall: The complete study included roughly 30 monozygotic twin pairs: 19 IBD-discordant Danish pairs and nine German pairs, of which four were IBD-concordant and five were IBD-discordant. The search for disease-associated traits relied mainly on comparing IBD patients with their genetically identical healthy co-twins within discordant pairs. Each individual had, on average, about 151 000 unique TCRalpha sequences and 181 000 unique TCRbeta sequences available for analysis. Study-wide findings and limitations: No difference in repertoire similarity was observed between concordant and discordant twins, possibly owing to limited statistical power. Compared with healthy twins, IBD patients shared fewer clonotypes with other individuals, and the difference was most pronounced in patients with signs of disease activity. IBD patients had lower TCRbeta repertoire diversity, measured by the inverse Simpson index, than their healthy co-twins. The results gave no support for a single strong signal or clonotype linked to IBD. Distinction between different T cell subtypes could not be achieved in the analysis. Background noise and inter-individual variability may have been introduced into the repertoires by the differing immunosuppressive treatments among patients.

From the cysteine up to the phenylalanine, the CDR3 has a length of 16 residues. No DNA sequence is on record. Based on the germline V gene, the CDR1 and CDR2 sequences are SGHRS and YFSETQ. Library preparation used 5' RACE. Each TCR library was prepared from 3,000 to 4,000 ng of total RNA. For each sample, cDNA synthesis with SMARTScribe reverse transcriptase was split into eight separate reactions. Unique molecular identifiers containing a 6-nucleotide sample barcode were introduced through template switching during cDNA synthesis. Two nested PCRs of roughly 16 and 10 cycles amplified the TCRalpha and TCRbeta cDNA, and bead purification followed each PCR. Before amplification, cDNA was treated with uracil DNA-glycosylase and purified using the QIAquick PCR purification kit. The second PCR was the step at which Illumina TruSeq-compatible adapters and sample-specific barcodes were added. Library quality and concentration were checked on TapeStation and Qubit, and libraries were pooled at 4.5 to 5.5 ng each. Sequencing of pooled libraries was carried out on an Illumina HiSeq2500 single-index Rapid Run using 2 x 100 bp reads and custom sequencing primers. On the study's bioinformatics: MiGEC version 1.2.6 was used for UMI-based consensus assembly to correct PCR and sequencing errors. MiXCR version 2.1.1 was used for V(D)J alignment, clonotype assembly and CDR3 extraction. To normalise gene usage, clonotype sharing and MAIT/NKT TCR abundance, the top 1000, 10 000 and 20 000 clonotypes in each sample were analysed. After downsampling to 27 000 UMIs, diversity was calculated as the inverse Simpson index using the vegan R package. Paired Mann-Whitney U tests were applied to discordant twin pairs, and Benjamini-Hochberg correction was used for multiple testing. TCRdb reprocessed the reads; each CDR3 protein sequence makes one entry, and DNA is unavailable. It is TCRdb's table, rather than the study itself, that gives the V and J calls and clone size. The sample has about 300,000 distinct CDR3 sequences on record. The top ten hold roughly 5.2% of the sample.

From each donor, a roughly 2.7 ml peripheral blood sample was drawn into PAXgene tubes and stored at -80 degrees C. Without T cell sorting, total RNA was isolated from whole blood using the PAXgene blood miRNA kit on an automated QIAcube. Deep TCRalpha and TCRbeta repertoire profiling with unique molecular barcoding was performed on peripheral blood of monozygotic twin pairs concordant or discordant for inflammatory bowel disease. For every twin pair, smoking habits were documented, and each individual was categorised as a current, former or never smoker. The clonotype originates from a human donor with ulcerative colitis or Crohn's disease, or a healthy co-twin of an affected twin (not recorded which). Sequencing was carried out using blood. The rearrangement joined TRBV5-1 to TRBJ2-7; TCRdb selects TRBD2, and the lack of DNA leaves this call unchecked. The CDR3 protein is CASSVGTSGKGHEQYF.